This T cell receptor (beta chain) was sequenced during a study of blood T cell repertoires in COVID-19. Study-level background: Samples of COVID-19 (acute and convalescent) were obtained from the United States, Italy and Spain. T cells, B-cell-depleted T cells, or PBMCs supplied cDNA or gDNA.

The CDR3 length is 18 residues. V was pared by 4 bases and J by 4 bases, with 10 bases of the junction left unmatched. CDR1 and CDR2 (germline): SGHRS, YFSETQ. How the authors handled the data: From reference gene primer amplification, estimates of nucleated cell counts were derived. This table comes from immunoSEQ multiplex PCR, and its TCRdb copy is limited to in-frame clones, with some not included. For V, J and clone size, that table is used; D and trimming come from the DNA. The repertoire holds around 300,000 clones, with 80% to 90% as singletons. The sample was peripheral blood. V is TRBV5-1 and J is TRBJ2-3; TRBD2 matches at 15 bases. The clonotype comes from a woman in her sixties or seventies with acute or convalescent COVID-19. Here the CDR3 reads CASSQGLAGGRVPDTQYF. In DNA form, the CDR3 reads TGCGCCAGCAGCCAGGGACTAGCGGGGGGCAGGGTCCCAGATACGCAGTATTTT. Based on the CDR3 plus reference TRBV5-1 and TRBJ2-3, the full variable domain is KAGVTQTPRYLIKTRGQQVTLSCSPISGHRSVSWYQQTPGQGLQFLFEYFSETQRNKGNFPGRFSGRQFSNSRSEMNVSTLELGDSALYLCASSQGLAGGRVPDTQYFGPGTRLTVL.